This TCR beta chain was profiled in a study of blood T cell repertoires in COVID-19. Per the original methods: By means of reference gene primer amplification, nucleated cell counts were estimated. Some clones are missing from TCRdb's copy, which holds only in-frame ones; the method was immunoSEQ multiplex PCR. V, J and clone size reflect that table, while D and trimming were determined from the DNA. The sample lists around 210,000 clones; around three quarters were seen once. The CDR3 is 18 amino acids. The rearrangement joins TRBV21-1 to TRBJ2-1; TRBD2, the D gene given by the table, was not confirmed from the DNA. TRBV21-1 is deemed a pseudogene. Sequencing was done on a sample of peripheral blood. This TCR came from an older woman with acute or convalescent COVID-19. Here the CDR3 DNA reads TGTGCCAGCACGAGGAGGGCTAGCGGGTATAAAACTAATGGGGAGCAGTTCTTC. Translating gives CASTRRASGYKTNGEQFF.